This section outlines one TCR beta chain sequence together with its context. Its target antigen remains unknown. There are no base qualities to consult, and no much larger clone falls within one base. TCRbeta CDR3 regions were amplified from genomic DNA using the immunoSEQ Assay, a bias-controlled multiplex PCR. The authors' analysis ran thus. Within the assay, amplification of reference gene primers was used to estimate how many nucleated cells each sample contained. Sequence reads were collapsed and filtered to measure the absolute abundance of every unique TCRbeta CDR3 rearrangement. For each sample, productive Simpson clonality was calculated as the square root of Simpson's diversity index across productive rearrangements. Drawn from immuneACCESS, this table holds only the in-frame rearrangements with V and J called that TCRdb kept. Clones are partly lost; checked studies trace under half to an unresolved V gene and leave the rest unexplained. V, J and clone size are taken as reported in that table, and D and trimming were inferred from the DNA itself. Here the sample has under 55,000 clones; over 85% occur a single time. The top ten clonotypes cover 3.9% of the sample.

This entry belongs to a study of blood T cell repertoires in COVID-19 (dated by TCRdb to the early 2020s). For context, the study as a whole: The collaborator samples originated in the United States, Italy and Spain and spanned the acute and convalescent phases of COVID-19. The material from the prospective study consisted of cDNA or gDNA derived from T cells, B-cell-depleted T cells, or PBMCs. Deeply sampled blood TCRbeta repertoires from subjects exposed to, actively infected with, or recovered from COVID-19 were included in the dataset. The repertoires were released in a freely available public database intended as a resource for research on the immune response to SARS-CoV-2. The samples were drawn from the first 160 participants of the ongoing ImmuneRACE study and from 1,254 subjects provided by 6 global collaborators. A de-identified subject ID, COVID-19 status, age in years and sex were almost always included in the sample metadata. Where available, HLA class I and class II types were taken from metadata supplied by the sample provider and were not determined by assay-based typing. Findings and caveats that apply to the study as a whole: The amount of clinical and demographic metadata varied by source and participant and was provided uncurated.

Collaborating institutions collected whole blood in K2EDTA tubes following their own protocols. Collaborator samples were shipped for TCRbeta analysis as frozen whole blood, isolated PBMCs, or DNA extracted from either sample type. The source of this sequence is a human donor in a cohort sampled during active COVID-19. Sequenced input: peripheral blood.

The nucleotides are TGTGCCAGCTCACCTATGATTGGTCAGGGGCGTAGAGAGACCCAGTACTTC. Translated, this gives CASSPMIGQGRRETQYF. Recombination connected TRBV18 to TRBJ2-5, with a weak D call of TRBD1 (6 bases match). Including the terminal cysteine and phenylalanine, the CDR3 comprises 17 residues. Of the read, only the CDR3 DNA is kept; its 51 bases are in frame from base 1. V and J lose 3 bases and 4 bases, and a span of 21 bases separates them. CDR1 is given as KGHSH and CDR2 as LQKENI, both from the germline V gene.